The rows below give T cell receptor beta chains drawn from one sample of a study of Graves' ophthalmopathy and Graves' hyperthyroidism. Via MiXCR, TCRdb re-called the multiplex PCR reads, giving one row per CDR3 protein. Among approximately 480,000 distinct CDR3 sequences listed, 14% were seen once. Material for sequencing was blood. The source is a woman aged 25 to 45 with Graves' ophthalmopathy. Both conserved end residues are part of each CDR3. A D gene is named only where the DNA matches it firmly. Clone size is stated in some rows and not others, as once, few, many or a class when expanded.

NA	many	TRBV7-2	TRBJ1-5	CASSLWGSYNQPQHF	TGTGCCAGCAGCTTATGGGGATCCTACAATCAGCCCCAGCATTTT
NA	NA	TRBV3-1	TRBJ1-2	CASGAGQGAYGYTF	TGTGCCAGCGGAGCTGGGCAGGGCGCCTATGGCTACACCTTC
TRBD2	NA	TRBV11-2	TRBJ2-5	CASSDRSVRGGLETQYF	TGTGCCAGCAGCGACCGGTCGGTGCGGGGGGGCCTCGAGACCCAGTACTTC
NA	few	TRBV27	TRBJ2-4	CASTRCGASDIKYF	TGTGCCAGCACTAGATGCGGGGCGAGTGACATTAAGTACTTC
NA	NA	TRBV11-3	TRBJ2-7	CASSLRQTYEQYF	TGTGCCAGCAGCCTCAGACAGACCTACGAGCAGTACTTC
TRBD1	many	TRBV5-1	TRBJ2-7	CASSWGQGTYEQYF	TGCGCCAGCAGCTGGGGACAGGGCACCTACGAGCAGTACTTC
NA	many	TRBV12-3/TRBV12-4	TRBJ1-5	CASSYRRGGVSNQPQHF	TGTGCCAGCAGTTATCGGAGAGGTGGCGTTAGCAATCAGCCCCAGCATTTT
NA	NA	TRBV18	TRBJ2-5	CASSPLSLAQETQYF	TGTGCCAGCTCACCATTATCTTTGGCTCAAGAGACCCAGTACTTC
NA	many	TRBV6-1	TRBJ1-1	CASSEDGGGSEAFF	TGTGCCAGCAGTGAAGACGGGGGGGGAAGTGAAGCTTTCTTT
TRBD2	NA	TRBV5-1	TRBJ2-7	CASSGGLAGGPEQYF	TGCGCCAGCAGCGGGGGACTAGCGGGGGGGCCCGAGCAGTACTTC
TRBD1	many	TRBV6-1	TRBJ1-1	CASNSRGTGSRNTEAFF	TGTGCCAGCAACTCCCGTGGGACAGGGAGCAGGAACACTGAAGCTTTCTTT
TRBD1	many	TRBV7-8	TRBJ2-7	CASSLAGTGFSYEQYF	TGTGCCAGCAGCTTAGCAGGGACAGGGTTCTCCTACGAGCAGTACTTC
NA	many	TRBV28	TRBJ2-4	CASSSTRQVTKNIQYF	TGTGCCAGCAGTTCTACGCGACAGGTTACCAAAAACATTCAGTACTTC
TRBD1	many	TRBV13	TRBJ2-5	CASSAGTVQETQYF	TGTGCCAGCAGCGCCGGGACAGTTCAAGAGACCCAGTACTTC
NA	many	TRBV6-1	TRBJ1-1	CASRGVQSTEAFF	TGTGCCAGCAGGGGGGTCCAGAGCACTGAAGCTTTCTTT
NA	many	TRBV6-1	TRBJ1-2	CASSPRAGSPRGGGYTF	TGTGCCAGCAGTCCCCGGGCAGGGAGCCCCCGTGGTGGTGGCTACACCTTC
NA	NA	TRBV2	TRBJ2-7	CATLLSSYEQYF	TGTGCCACCCTTTTGAGCTCCTACGAGCAGTACTTC
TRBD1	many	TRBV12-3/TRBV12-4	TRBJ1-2	CASSQDRGSFRYGYTF	TGTGCCAGCAGCCAGGACAGGGGTTCTTTCCGCTATGGCTACACCTTC
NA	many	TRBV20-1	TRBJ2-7	CSARDSSGGAGHNYEQYF	TGCAGTGCTAGAGATTCAAGCGGTGGAGCAGGGCATAACTACGAGCAGTACTTC
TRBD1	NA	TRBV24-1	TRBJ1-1	CATGTGAEAFF	TGTGCCACCGGGACAGGGGCTGAAGCTTTCTTT
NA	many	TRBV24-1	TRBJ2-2	CATSPPGAGELFF	TGTGCCACCAGCCCCCCCGGGGCCGGGGAGCTGTTTTTT
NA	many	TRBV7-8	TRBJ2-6	CASSPRSGRSSGANVLTF	TGTGCCAGCAGCCCTAGATCGGGACGGAGCTCTGGGGCCAACGTCCTGACTTTC
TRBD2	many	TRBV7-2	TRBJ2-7	CASSASSGPYEQYF	TGTGCCAGCAGCGCTTCTAGCGGGCCCTACGAGCAGTACTTC
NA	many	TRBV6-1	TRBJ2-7	CASSEGDGYEQYF	TGTGCCAGCAGTGAAGGGGACGGCTACGAGCAGTACTTC
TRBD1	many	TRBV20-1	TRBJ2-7	CSAQVNPTGGFSYEQYF	TGCAGTGCTCAAGTAAACCCCACAGGGGGTTTCTCCTACGAGCAGTACTTC
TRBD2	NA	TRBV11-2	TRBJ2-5	CASSLGGGDVETQYF	TGTGCCAGCAGCCTCGGGGGGGGTGACGTGGAGACCCAGTACTTC
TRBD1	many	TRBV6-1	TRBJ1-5	CASSQSHRDRKYQPQHF	TGTGCCAGCAGTCAAAGCCACCGGGACAGGAAGTATCAGCCCCAGCATTTT
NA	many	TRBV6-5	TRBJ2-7	CASSYSMGGSYEQYF	TGTGCCAGCAGTTACTCGATGGGCGGCTCCTACGAGCAGTACTTC
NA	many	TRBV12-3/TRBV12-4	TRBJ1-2	CASTTRAYGYTF	TGTGCCAGCACCACCAGGGCCTATGGCTACACCTTC
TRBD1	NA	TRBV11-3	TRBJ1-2	CASSYLGQGARGYTF	TGTGCCAGCAGCTACCTGGGACAGGGGGCGCGGGGCTACACCTTC
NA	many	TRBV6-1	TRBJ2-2	CASTQVLLAGELFF	TGTGCCAGCACTCAGGTCCTTTTAGCCGGGGAGCTGTTTTTT
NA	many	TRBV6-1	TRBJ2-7	CASRDSLTYEQYF	TGTGCCAGCAGGGACAGCCTAACGTACGAGCAGTACTTC
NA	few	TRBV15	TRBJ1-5	CATSRDLGHSLEGNQPQHF	TGTGCCACCAGCAGAGATTTGGGACACTCGCTGGAGGGCAATCAGCCCCAGCATTTT
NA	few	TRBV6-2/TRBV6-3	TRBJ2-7	CASSYSAAGAYEQYF	TGTGCCAGCAGTTACTCCGCGGCGGGTGCCTACGAGCAGTACTTC
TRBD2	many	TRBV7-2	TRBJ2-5	CASNGLAGRSGETQYF	TGTGCCAGCAATGGGCTAGCGGGAAGGAGTGGAGAGACCCAGTACTTC
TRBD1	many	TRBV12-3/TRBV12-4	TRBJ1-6	CASTLVGQGDSPLHF	TGTGCCAGCACCCTGGTGGGACAGGGGGACTCACCCCTCCACTTT
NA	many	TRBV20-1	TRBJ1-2	CSATGTRGYTF	TGCAGTGCTACAGGGACGCGGGGCTACACCTTC
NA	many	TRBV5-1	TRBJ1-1	CASSFRDRGAHTEAFF	TGCGCCAGCAGCTTCCGGGACCGAGGTGCTCACACTGAAGCTTTCTTT
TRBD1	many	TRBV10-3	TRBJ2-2	CAISPTGANTGELFF	TGTGCCATCAGCCCGACAGGGGCAAACACCGGGGAGCTGTTTTTT
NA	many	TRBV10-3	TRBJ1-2	CAISESPSRSGSYGYTF	TGTGCCATCAGTGAGTCACCGTCAAGGTCCGGTTCTTATGGCTACACCTTC
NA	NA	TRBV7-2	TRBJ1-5	CASSYQGDQPQHF	TGTGCCAGCAGCTATCAGGGAGATCAGCCCCAGCATTTT
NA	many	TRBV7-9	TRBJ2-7	CASSLSAGDTYEQYF	TGTGCCAGCAGCTTATCAGCGGGCGATACCTACGAGCAGTACTTC
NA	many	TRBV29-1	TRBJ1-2	CSVDEGTNYGYTF	TGCAGCGTTGATGAGGGAACTAACTATGGCTACACCTTC
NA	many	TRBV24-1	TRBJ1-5	CATSDSDTHYSNQPQHF	TGTGCCACCAGTGATTCGGACACCCACTATAGCAATCAGCCCCAGCATTTT
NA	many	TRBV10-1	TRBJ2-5	CASSDGGPQEAQYF	TGCGCCAGCAGTGACGGGGGCCCCCAAGAGGCCCAGTACTTC
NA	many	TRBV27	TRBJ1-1	CASSTAPHSNTEAFF	TGTGCCAGCAGTACCGCCCCCCACTCGAACACTGAAGCTTTCTTT
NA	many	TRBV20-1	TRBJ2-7	CSARDRLSVAYEQYF	TGCAGTGCTAGGGACCGACTGTCCGTAGCGTACGAGCAGTACTTC
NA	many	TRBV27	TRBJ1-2	CASSLVDRSGYTF	TGTGCCAGCAGTTTAGTTGACAGGTCCGGCTACACCTTC
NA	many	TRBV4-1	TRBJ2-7	CASSLPGLLSGEQYF	TGCGCCAGCAGCCTACCGGGGCTCTTAAGCGGCGAGCAGTACTTC
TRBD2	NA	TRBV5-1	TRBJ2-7	CASSGTTSGRRYEQYF	TGCGCCAGCAGCGGTACGACTAGCGGGAGGCGTTACGAGCAGTACTTC
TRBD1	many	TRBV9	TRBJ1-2	CASSSDRGAFGNYGYTF	TGTGCCAGCAGCTCCGACAGGGGGGCTTTCGGTAACTATGGCTACACCTTC
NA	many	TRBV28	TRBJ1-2	CASSTVWTGSYGYTF	TGTGCCAGTTCTACGGTTTGGACGGGCTCCTATGGCTACACCTTC
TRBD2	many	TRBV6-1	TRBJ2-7	CASSGSLAVFDEQYF	TGTGCCAGCAGTGGCTCACTAGCGGTCTTCGACGAGCAGTACTTC
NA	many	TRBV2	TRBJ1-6	CASSFKPWAGDNSPLHF	TGTGCCAGCAGCTTCAAGCCCTGGGCAGGGGATAATTCACCCCTCCACTTT
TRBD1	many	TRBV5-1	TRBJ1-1	CASSLAPRGQDTEAFF	TGCGCCAGCAGCTTGGCCCCCAGGGGGCAGGACACTGAAGCTTTCTTT
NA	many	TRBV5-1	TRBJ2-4	CASSLGAGAKNIQYF	TGCGCCAGCAGCTTGGGGGCAGGGGCCAAAAACATTCAGTACTTC
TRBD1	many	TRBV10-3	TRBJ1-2	CAILGTGASGGYTF	TGTGCCATCCTAGGGACAGGGGCAAGCGGAGGCTACACCTTC